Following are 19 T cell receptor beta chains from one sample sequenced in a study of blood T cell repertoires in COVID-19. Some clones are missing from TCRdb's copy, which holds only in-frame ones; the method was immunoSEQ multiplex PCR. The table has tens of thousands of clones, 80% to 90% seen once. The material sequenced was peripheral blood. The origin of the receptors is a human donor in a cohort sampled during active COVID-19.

DNA for the CDR3: TGTGCCAGCAGTGAATTGGGGGGGAATGAAAAACTGTTTTTT. It codes for CASSELGGNEKLFF. The rearrangement joins TRBV25-1 to TRBJ1-4; possible D gene TRBD1, 5 bases. Germline CDR1 MGHDK, CDR2 SYGVNS. The V end lost 1 base, the J end lost 5 bases, and 8 bases lay between the germline ends. This CDR3 spans 14 amino acids.

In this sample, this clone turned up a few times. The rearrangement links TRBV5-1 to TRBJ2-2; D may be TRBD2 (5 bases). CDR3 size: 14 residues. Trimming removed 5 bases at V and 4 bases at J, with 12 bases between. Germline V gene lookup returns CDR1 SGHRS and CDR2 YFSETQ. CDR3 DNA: TGCGCCAGCAGTTCGGAGGCCGGCACCGGGGAGCTGTTTTTT. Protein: CASSSEAGTGELFF.

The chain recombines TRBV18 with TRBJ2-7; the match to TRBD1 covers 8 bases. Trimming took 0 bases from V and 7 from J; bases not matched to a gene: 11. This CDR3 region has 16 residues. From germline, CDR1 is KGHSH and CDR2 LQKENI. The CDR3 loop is CASSPPGGQAVREQYF. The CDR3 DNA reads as TGTGCCAGCTCACCACCGGGGGGACAGGCGGTTAGGGAGCAGTACTTC.

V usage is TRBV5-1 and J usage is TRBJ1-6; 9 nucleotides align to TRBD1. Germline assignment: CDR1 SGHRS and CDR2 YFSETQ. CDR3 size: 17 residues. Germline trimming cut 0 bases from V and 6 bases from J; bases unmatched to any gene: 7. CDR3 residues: CASSLAPGQGGNSPLHF. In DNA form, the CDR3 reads TGCGCCAGCAGCTTGGCGCCGGGACAGGGCGGTAATTCACCCCTCCACTTT.

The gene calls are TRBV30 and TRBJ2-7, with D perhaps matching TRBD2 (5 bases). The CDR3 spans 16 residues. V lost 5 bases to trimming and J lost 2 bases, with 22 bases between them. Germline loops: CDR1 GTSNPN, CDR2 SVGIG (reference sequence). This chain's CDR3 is CAWAALPGVAAYEQYF. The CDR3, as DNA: TGTGCCTGGGCTGCGTTACCCGGGGTGGCCGCCTACGAGCAGTACTTC. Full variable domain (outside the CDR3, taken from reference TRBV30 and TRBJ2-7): SQTIHQWPATLVQPVGSPLSLECTVEGTSNPNLYWYRQAAGRGLQLLFYSVGIGQISSEVPQNLSASRPQDRQFILSSKKLLLSDSGFYLCAWAALPGVAAYEQYFGPGTRLTVT.

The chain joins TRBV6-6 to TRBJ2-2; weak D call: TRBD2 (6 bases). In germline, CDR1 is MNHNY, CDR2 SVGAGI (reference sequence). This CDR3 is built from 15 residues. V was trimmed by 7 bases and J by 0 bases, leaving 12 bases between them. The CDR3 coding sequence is TGTGCCAGCATTGCCGGCGGGGCGAACACCGGGGAGCTGTTTTTT. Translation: CASIAGGANTGELFF.

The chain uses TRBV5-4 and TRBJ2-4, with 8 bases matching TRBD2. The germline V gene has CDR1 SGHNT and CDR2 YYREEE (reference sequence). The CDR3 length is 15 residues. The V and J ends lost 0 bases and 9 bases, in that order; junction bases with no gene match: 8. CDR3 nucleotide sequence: TGTGCCAGCAGCTTGGTGGGTGCGGGAGGAGGCATTCAGTACTTC. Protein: CASSLVGAGGGIQYF.

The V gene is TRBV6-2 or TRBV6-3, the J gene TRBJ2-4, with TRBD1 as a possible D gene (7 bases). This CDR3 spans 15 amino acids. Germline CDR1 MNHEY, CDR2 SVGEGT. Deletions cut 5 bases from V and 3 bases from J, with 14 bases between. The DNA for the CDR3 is TGTGCCAGCAGTCCAGGGGGGATGAGCAAAAACATTCAGTACTTC. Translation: CASSPGGMSKNIQYF.

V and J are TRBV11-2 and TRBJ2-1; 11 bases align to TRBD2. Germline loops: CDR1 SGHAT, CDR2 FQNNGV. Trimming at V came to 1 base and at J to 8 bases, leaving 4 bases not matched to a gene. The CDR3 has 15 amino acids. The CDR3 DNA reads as TGTGCCAGCAGCTTAGGACTAGCGGGATTAGATGAGCAGTTCTTC. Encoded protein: CASSLGLAGLDEQFF. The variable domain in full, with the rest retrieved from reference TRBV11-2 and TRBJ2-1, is EAGVAQSPRYKIIEKRQSVAFWCNPISGHATLYWYQQILGQGPKLLIQFQNNGVVDDSQLPKDRFSAERLKGVDSTLKIQPAKLEDSAVYLCASSLGLAGLDEQFFGPGTRLTVL.

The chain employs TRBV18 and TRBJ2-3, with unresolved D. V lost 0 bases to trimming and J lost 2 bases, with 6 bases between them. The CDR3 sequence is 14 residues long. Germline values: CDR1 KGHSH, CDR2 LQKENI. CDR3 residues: CASSPPASTDTQYF. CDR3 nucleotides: TGTGCCAGCTCACCACCGGCTTCCACAGATACGCAGTATTTT.

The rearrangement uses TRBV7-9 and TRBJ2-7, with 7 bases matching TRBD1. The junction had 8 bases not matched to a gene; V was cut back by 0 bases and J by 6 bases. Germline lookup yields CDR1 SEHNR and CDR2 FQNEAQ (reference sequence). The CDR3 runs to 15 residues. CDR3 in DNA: TGTGCCAGCAGCTTAGCGAGACAGGGTATGGGCGAGCAGTACTTC. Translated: CASSLARQGMGEQYF. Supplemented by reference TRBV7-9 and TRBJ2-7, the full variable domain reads DTGVSQNPRHKITKRGQNVTFRCDPISEHNRLYWYRQTLGQGPEFLTYFQNEAQLEKSRLLSDRFSAERPKGSFSTLEIQRTEQGDSAMYLCASSLARQGMGEQYFGPGTRLTVT.

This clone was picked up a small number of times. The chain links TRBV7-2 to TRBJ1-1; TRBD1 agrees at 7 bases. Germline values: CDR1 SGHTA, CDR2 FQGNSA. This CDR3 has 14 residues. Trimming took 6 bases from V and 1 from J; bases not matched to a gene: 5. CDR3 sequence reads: CASSRGTENTEAFF. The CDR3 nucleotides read TGTGCCAGCAGTAGGGGGACAGAGAACACTGAAGCTTTCTTT.

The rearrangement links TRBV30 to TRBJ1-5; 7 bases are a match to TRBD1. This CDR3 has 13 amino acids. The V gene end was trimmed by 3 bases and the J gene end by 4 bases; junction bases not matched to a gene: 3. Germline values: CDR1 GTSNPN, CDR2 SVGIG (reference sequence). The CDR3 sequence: CAWSGTANQPQHF. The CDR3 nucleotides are TGTGCCTGGAGCGGGACAGCGAATCAGCCCCAGCATTTT.

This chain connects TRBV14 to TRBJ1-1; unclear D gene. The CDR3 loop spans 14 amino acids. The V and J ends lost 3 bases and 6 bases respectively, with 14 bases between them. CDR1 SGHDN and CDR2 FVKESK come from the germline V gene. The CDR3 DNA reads TGTGCCAGCAGCCAGAGGGCGGGAAGGGCTGAAGCTTTCTTT. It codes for CASSQRAGRAEAFF.

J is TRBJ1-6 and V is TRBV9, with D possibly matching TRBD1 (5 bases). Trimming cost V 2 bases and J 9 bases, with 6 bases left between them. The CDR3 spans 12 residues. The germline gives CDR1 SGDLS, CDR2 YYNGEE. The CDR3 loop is CASSVGGSPLHF. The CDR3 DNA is TGTGCCAGCAGCGTCGGGGGTTCACCCCTCCACTTT.

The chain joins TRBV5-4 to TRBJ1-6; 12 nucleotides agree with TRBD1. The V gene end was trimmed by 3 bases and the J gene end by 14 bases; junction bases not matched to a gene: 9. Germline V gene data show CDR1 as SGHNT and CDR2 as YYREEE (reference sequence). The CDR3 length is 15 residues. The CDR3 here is CASSSPGQGALALHF. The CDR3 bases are TGTGCCAGCAGCTCTCCGGGACAGGGGGCTCTTGCCCTCCACTTT.

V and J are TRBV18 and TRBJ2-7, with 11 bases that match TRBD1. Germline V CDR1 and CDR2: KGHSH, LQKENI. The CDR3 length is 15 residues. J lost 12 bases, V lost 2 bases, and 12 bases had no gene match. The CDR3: CASSPSGTGGSETYF. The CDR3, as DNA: TGTGCCAGCTCACCATCCGGGACAGGGGGATCGGAAACGTACTTC.

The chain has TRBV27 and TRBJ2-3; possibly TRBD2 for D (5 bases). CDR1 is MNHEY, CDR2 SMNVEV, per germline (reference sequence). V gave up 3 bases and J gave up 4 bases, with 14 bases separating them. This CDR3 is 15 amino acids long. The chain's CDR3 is CASSFLGVGPDTQYF. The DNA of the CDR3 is TGTGCCAGCAGTTTCTTGGGAGTTGGTCCAGATACGCAGTATTTT.

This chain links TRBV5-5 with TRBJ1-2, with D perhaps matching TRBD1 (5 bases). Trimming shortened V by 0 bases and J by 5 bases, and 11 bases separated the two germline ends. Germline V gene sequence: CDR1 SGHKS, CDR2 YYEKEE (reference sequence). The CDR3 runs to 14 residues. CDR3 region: CASSLAGGNYGYTF. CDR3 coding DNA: TGTGCCAGCAGCTTGGCCGGGGGGAATTATGGCTACACCTTC.